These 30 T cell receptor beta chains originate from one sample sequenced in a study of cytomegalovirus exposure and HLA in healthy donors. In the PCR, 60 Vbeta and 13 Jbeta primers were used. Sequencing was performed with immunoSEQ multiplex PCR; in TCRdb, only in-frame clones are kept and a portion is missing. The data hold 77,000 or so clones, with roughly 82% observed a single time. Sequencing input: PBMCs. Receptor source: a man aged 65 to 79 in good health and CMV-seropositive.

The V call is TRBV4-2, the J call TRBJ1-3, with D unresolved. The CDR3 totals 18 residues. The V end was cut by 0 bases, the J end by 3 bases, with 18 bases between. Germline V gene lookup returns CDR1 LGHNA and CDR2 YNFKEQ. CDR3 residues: CASSQEIPSGGFGNTIYF. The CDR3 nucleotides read TGTGCCAGCAGCCAAGAAATCCCCTCCGGCGGGTTTGGAAACACCATATATTTT.

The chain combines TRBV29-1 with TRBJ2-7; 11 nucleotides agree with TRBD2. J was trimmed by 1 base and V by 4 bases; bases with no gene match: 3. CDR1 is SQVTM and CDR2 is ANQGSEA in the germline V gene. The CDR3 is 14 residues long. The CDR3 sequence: CSVAPSGGSYEQYF. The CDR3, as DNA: TGCAGCGTTGCGCCTAGCGGGGGGTCCTACGAGCAGTACTTC.

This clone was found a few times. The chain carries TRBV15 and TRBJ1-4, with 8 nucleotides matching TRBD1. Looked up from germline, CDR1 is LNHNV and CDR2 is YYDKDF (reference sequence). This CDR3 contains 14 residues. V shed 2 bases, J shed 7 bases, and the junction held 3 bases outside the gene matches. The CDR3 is CATSRQGAGEKLFF. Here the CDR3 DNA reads TGTGCCACCAGCAGACAGGGGGCGGGTGAAAAACTGTTTTTT.

This CDR3 is CASRSEGGQPQHF. The DNA for the CDR3 is TGTGCCAGTAGGAGTGAGGGCGGTCAGCCCCAGCATTTT. The chain recombines TRBV19 with TRBJ1-5; D not certain. V was trimmed by 6 bases and J by 6 bases, leaving 12 bases between them. The length of the CDR3 is 13 residues. Germline-derived CDR1 and CDR2 are LNHDA and SQIVND (reference sequence).

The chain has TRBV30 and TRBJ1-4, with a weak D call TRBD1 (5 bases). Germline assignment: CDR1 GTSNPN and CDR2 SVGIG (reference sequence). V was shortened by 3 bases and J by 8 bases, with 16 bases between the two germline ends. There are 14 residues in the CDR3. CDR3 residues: CAWRENGSGEKLFF. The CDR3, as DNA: TGTGCCTGGAGGGAAAATGGCTCAGGGGAAAAACTGTTTTTT.

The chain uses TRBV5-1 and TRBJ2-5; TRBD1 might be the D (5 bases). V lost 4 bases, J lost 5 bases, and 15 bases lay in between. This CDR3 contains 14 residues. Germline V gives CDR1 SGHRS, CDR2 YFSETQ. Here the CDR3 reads CASSPGQDGETQYF. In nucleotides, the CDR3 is TGCGCCAGCAGCCCCGGACAAGATGGGGAGACCCAGTACTTC.

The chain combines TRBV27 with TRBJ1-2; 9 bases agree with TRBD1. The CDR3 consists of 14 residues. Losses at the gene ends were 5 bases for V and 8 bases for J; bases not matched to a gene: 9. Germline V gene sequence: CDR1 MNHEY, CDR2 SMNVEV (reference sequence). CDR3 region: CASSRDREVSGYTF. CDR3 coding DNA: TGTGCCAGCAGTCGGGACAGGGAGGTGAGCGGCTACACCTTC.

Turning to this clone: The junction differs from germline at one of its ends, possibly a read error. Written as DNA, the CDR3 is TGCAGCGTTGTCTTAGGGAGCAATCAGCCTCAGCATTTT. Translation gives CSVVLGSNQPQHF. This chain connects TRBV29-1 to TRBJ1-5; D remains unclear. Germline V lookup: CDR1 SQVTM, CDR2 ANQGSEA. CDR3 length: 13 amino acids.

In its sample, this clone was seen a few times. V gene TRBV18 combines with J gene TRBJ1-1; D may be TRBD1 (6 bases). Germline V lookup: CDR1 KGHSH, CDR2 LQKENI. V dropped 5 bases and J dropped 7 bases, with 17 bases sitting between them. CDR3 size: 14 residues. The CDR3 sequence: CASSSDYKDSEAFF. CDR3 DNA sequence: TGTGCCAGCTCATCTGATTATAAGGACAGTGAAGCTTTCTTT.

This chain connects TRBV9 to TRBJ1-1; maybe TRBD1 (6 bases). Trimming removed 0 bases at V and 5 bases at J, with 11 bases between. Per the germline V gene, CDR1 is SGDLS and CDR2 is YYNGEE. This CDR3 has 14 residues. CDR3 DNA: TGTGCCAGCAGCGTAGCTTTACAGGGTACTGAAGCTTTCTTT. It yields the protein CASSVALQGTEAFF.

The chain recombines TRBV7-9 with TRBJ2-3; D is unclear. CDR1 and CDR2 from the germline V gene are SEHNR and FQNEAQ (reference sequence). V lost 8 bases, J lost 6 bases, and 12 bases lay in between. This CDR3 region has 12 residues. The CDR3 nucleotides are TGTGCCAGCCTTAGAACCTCGGATACGCAGTATTTT. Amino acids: CASLRTSDTQYF.

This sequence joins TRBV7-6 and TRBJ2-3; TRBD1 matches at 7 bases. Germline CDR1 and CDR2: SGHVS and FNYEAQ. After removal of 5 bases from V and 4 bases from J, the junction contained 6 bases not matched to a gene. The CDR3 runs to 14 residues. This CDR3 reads CASSASTGADTQYF. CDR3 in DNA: TGTGCCAGCAGCGCCAGCACAGGGGCAGATACGCAGTATTTT. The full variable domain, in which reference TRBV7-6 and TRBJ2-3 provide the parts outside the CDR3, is GAGVSQSPRYKVTKRGQDVALRCDPISGHVSLYWYRQALGQGPEFLTYFNYEAQQDKSGLPNDRFSAERPEGSISTLTIQRTEQRDSAMYRCASSASTGADTQYFGPGTRLTVL.

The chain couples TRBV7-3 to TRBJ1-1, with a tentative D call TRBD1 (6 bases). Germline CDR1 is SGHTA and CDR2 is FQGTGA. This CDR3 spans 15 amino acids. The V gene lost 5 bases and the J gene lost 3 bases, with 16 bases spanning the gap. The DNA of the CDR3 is TGTGCCAGCAGCCCCACAGGGAGAGGGGACACTGAAGCTTTCTTT. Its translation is CASSPTGRGDTEAFF.

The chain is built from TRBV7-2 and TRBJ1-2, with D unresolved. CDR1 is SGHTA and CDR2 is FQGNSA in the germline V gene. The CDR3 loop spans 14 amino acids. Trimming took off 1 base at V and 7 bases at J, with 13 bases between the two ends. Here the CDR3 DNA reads TGTGCCAGCAGCTTAGAGGCCAGGTCTATTGGCTACACCTTC. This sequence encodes CASSLEARSIGYTF.

This chain's CDR3 is CASRTGGNTIYF. In DNA form, the CDR3 reads TGTGCCAGCAGGACAGGCGGAAACACCATATATTTT. V usage is TRBV25-1 and J usage is TRBJ1-3; maybe TRBD1 (6 bases). CDR1 MGHDK and CDR2 SYGVNS come from the germline V gene. CDR3 length: 12 amino acids. Trimming left V 6 bases short and J 4 bases short, with 7 bases between.

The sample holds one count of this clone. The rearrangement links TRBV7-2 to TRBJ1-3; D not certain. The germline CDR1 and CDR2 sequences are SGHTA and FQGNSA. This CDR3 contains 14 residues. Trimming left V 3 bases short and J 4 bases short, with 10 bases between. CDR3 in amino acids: CASSFGGSGNTIYF. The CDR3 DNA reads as TGTGCCAGCAGCTTCGGAGGGTCCGGAAACACCATATATTTT.

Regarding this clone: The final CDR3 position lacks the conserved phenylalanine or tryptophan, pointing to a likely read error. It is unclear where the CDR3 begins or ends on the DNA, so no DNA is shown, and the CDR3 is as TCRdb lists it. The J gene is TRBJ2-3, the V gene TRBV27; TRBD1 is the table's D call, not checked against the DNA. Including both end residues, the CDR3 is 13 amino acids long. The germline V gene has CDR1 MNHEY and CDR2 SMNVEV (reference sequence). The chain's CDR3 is CASSLNDRAGFVV.

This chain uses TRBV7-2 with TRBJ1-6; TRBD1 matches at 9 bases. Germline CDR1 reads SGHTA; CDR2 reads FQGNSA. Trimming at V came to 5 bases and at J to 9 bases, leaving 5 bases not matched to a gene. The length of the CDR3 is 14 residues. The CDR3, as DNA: TGTGCCAGCAGCCCTACAGGGGGCGGTTCACCCCTCCACTTT. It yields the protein CASSPTGGGSPLHF.

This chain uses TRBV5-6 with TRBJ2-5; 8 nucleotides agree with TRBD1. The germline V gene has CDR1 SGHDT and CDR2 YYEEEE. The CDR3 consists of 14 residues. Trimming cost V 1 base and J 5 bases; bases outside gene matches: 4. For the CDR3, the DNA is TGTGCCAGCAGCTTGTGGCAGGGGGCGGAGACCCAGTACTTC. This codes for CASSLWQGAETQYF.

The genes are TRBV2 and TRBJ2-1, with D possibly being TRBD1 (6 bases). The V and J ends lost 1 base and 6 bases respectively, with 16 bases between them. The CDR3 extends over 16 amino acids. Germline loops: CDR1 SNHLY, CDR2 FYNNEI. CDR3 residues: CASSEEGTINANEQFF. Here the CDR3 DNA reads TGTGCCAGCAGTGAAGAAGGGACAATCAACGCCAATGAGCAGTTCTTC. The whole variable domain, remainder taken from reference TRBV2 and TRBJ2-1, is EPEVTQTPSHQVTQMGQEVILRCVPISNHLYFYWYRQILGQKVEFLVSFYNNEISEKSEIFDDQFSVERPDGSNFTLKIRSTKLEDSAMYFCASSEEGTINANEQFFGPGTRLTVL.

The CDR3 nucleotides are TGCGCCAGCAGCTTGTCTCCCGATCAGAATCAGCCCCAGCATTTT. It specifies CASSLSPDQNQPQHF. The rearrangement uses TRBV5-1 and TRBJ1-5; no clear D gene. With 1 base removed from V and 4 bases from J, the gap between germline ends came to 12 bases. Germline CDR1 and CDR2: SGHRS and YFSETQ. The length of the CDR3 is 15 residues.

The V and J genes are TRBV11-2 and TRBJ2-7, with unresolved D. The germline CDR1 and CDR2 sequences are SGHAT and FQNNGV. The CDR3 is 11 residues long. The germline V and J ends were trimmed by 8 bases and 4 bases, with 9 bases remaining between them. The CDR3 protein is CASSRSYEQYF. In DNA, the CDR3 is TGTGCCAGCTCGAGGAGTTACGAGCAGTACTTC.

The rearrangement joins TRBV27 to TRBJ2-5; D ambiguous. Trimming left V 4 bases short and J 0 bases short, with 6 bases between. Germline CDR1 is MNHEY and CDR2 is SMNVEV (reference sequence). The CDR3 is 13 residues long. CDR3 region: CASSSHDQETQYF. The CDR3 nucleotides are TGTGCCAGCAGTTCACATGACCAAGAGACCCAGTACTTC.

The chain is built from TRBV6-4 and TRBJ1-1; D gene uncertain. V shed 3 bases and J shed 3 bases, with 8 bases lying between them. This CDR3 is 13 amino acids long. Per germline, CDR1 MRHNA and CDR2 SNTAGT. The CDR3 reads CASSEQRDTEAFF. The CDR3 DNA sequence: TGTGCCAGCAGTGAACAGAGGGACACTGAAGCTTTCTTT.

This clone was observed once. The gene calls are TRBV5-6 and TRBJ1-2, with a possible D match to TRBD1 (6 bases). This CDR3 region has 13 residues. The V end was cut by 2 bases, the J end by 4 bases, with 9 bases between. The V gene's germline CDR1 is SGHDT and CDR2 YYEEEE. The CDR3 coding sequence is TGTGCCAGCAGCTTTACAGGGAGCTATGGCTACACCTTC. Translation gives CASSFTGSYGYTF.

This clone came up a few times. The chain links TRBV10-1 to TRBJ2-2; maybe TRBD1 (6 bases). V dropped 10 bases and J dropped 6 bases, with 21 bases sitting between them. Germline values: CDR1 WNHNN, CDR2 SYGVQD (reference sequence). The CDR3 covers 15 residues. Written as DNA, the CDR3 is TGCGCCACCAGCCGGGGCAGGGGTATAGCCGGGGAGCTGTTTTTT. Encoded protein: CATSRGRGIAGELFF.

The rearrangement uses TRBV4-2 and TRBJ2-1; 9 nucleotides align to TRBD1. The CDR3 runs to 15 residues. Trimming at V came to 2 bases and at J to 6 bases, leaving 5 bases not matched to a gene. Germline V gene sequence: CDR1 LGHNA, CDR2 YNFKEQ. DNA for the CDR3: TGTGCCAGCAGCCAACGGGGACAGGGCCCCAATGAGCAGTTCTTC. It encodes CASSQRGQGPNEQFF.

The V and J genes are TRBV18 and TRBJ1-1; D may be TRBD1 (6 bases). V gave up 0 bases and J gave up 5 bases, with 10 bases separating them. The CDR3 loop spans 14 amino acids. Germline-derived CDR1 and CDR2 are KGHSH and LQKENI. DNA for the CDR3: TGTGCCAGCTCACCACCGGGGGCGCAGACTGAAGCTTTCTTT. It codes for CASSPPGAQTEAFF.

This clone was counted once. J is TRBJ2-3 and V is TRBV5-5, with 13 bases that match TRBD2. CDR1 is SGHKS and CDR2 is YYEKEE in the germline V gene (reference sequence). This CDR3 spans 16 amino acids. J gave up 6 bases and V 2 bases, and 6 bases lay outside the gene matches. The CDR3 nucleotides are TGTGCCAGCAGCTTAGGTGGACTAGCGGGAGTGGATACGCAGTATTTT. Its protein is CASSLGGLAGVDTQYF.

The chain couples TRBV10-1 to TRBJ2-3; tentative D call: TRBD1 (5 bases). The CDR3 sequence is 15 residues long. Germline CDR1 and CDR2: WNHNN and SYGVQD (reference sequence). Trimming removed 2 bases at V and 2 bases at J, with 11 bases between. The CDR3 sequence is CASSEAGPSTDTQYF. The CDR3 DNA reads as TGCGCCAGCAGTGAGGCAGGGCCCTCCACAGATACGCAGTATTTT.